The rows below give T cell receptor beta chains drawn from one sample of a study of OX40 agonist ivuxolimab in advanced cancers. Clones were sequenced by immunoSEQ multiplex PCR, and TCRdb holds only the in-frame ones, with some missing. This table has about 68,000 clones, 83% appearing once. The specimen comprised CD4+ or CD8+ T cells sorted from blood, sampled in a trial of the OX40 agonist ivuxolimab. The receptors originated from an adult with an advanced solid tumor such as melanoma, head and neck, liver or kidney cancer. The conserved cysteine and the conserved F or W are not part of the CDR3 here.

>TRBJ1-4|TRBV9
ASSVGTGPSEKLF
>TRBJ1-1|TRBV7-9
ASSLEGKNTEAF
>TRBJ2-1|TRBV6-5
ASSPRGPASNEQF
>TRBJ2-1|TRBV4-1
ASSQEAGGSYNEQF
>TRBJ2-7|TRBV28
ASSFQVGSHYEQY
>TRBJ1-1|TRBV7-6
ASSLVRAGTTEAF
>TRBJ2-2|TRBV7-8
ASSPGTSGYTGELF
>TRBJ1-1|TRBV6-5
ASSERGTEAF
>TRBJ1-6|TRBV7-9
ARSLENREGSPLH
>TRBJ1-6|TRBV11-2
ASSRGAGSSYNSPLH
>TRBJ1-5|TRBV19
ASSISPDHQPQH
>TRBJ2-2|TRBV6-5
ASSSSGTGVSGELF
>TRBJ1-6|TRBV28
ASSLFAGGGSPLH
>TRBJ1-5|TRBV5-1
ASSLAGFNQPQH
>TRBJ2-6|TRBV27
ASSLSVSGANVLT
>TRBJ1-1|TRBV18
ASSAGTGGVKTEAF
>TRBJ2-3|TRBV5-5
ASSLLGLSTDTQY
>TRBJ2-1|TRBV7-9
ASSLWGAVTYNEQF
>TRBJ2-5|TRBV6-1
ASSLTSGGQETQY
>TRBJ2-4|TRBV6-1
ASSDRLAGGQVAKNIQY
>TRBJ1-1|TRBV5-6
ASRGWGRGTEAF
>TRBJ1-1|TRBV25-1
ASIPRGAWAEAF
>TRBJ2-7|TRBV19
ASSSGTLSYEQY
>TRBJ2-1|TRBV5-6
ASSLKRGEQF
>TRBJ2-7|TRBV7-9
ASSFAGSVQY
>TRBJ1-2|TRBV30
AWSPPPGRNYGYT
>TRBJ2-7|TRBV19
ASSRGTGDQRSYEQY
>TRBJ2-1|TRBV27
ASRLTRTYNEQF
>TRBJ2-7|TRBV5-1
ASSLSGGPYEQY
>TRBJ2-1|TRBV5-1
ASSLRQGTYNEQF
>TRBJ2-7|TRBV4-2
ASSQDVGRGAGLYEQY
>TRBJ2-5|TRBV7-6
ASSLSPRGGQETQY
>TRBJ1-5|TRBV27
ATLGQIRSNQPQH
>TRBJ1-5|TRBV28
ASSNSTGRRGPQH
>TRBJ2-2|TRBV7-9
ASSLQGKKWELF
>TRBJ1-1|TRBV19
ASSTVTGRNTEAF
>TRBJ2-3|TRBV15
AARSAGRVTDTQY
>TRBJ2-7|TRBV18
ASSRGGTYEQY
>TRBJ1-4|TRBV7-8
ASSVTGGGEKLF
>TRBJ1-6|TRBV5-1
ASSLGSSGNSPLH
>TRBJ1-3|TRBV5-1
ASSSGRSLSGNTIY
>TRBJ2-2|TRBV5-6
ASNMRGSGELF
>TRBJ2-7|TRBV27
ASRGKGGGWEQY
>TRBJ2-3|TRBV2
ASRKRGLSTDTQY
>TRBJ1-2|TRBV2
ASRVGEGYGYT
>TRBJ1-2|TRBV27
ASSLLGTGSSQKGYT
>TRBJ1-2|TRBV7-9
ASSARRGTIYGYT
>TRBJ2-1|TRBV29-1
SVDGEGRPNEQF
>TRBJ2-3|TRBV19
ASSDRGTDTQY
>TRBJ2-7|TRBV30
AWSTRDRGRYEQY
>TRBJ1-4|TRBV7-2
ASSQLGPNEKLF
>TRBJ2-7|TRBV11-2
ASSFGPDTSYEQY
>TRBJ1-3|TRBV5-1
ASSFGSGNTIY
>TRBJ1-1|TRBV14
ASSREVARGSEAF
>TRBJ1-2|TRBV28
ASSPSGVTNYGYT
>TRBJ1-3|TRBV10-2
ASNTGGNTIY
>TRBJ2-6|TRBV7-9
ASGRHRTGANVLT
>TRBJ1-1|TRBV2
ASSPRPGGNTEAF
>TRBJ1-1|TRBV7-9
ASSLSKGTEAF
>TRBJ2-7|TRBV19
ASSIAQAGGYEQY